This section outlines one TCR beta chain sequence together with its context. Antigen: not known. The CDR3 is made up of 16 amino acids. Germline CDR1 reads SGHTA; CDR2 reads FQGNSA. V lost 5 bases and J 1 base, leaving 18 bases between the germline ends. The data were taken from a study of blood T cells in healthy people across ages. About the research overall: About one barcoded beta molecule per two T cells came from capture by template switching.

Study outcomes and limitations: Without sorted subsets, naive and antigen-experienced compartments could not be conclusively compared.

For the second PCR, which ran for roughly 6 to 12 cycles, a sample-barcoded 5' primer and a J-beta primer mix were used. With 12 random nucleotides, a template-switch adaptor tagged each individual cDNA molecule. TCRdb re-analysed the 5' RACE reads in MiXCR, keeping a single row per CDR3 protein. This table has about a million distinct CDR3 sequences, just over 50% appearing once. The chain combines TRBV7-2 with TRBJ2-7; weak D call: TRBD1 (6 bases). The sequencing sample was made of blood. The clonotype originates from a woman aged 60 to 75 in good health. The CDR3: CASSPRSQGWSYEQYF. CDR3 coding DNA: TGTGCCAGCAGCCCCCGCTCACAGGGTTGGTCCTACGAGCAGTACTTC. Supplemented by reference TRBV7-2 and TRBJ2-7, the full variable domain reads GAGVSQSPSNKVTEKGKDVELRCDPISGHTALYWYRQSLGQGLEFLIYFQGNSAPDKSGLPSDRFSAERTGGSVSTLTIQRTQQEDSAVYLCASSPRSQGWSYEQYFGPGTRLTVT.